What follows is one TCR beta chain and its context. Assay used: immunoSEQ multiplex PCR; TCRdb lists only in-frame clones, some missing. The data show over 60,000 clones, approximately 79% seen once. The source of the sample is a study of T cell responses to AZD1222 COVID-19 vaccine. Germline CDR1 and CDR2: LGHNT and FRNRAP. The V end was cut by 6 bases, the J end by 2 bases, with 11 bases between. This CDR3 has 14 residues. This TCR derives from an adult in good health. The sample consisted of peripheral blood, taken on day 0 of MenACWY control vaccination. The chain couples TRBV12-5 to TRBJ1-3; a possible D gene is TRBD1 (6 bases). Here the CDR3 reads CASGWGGPGNTIYF. In DNA form, the CDR3 reads TGTGCTAGTGGCTGGGGGGGGCCTGGAAACACCATATATTTT.